The 2 T cell receptor beta chains in this list originate from one sample, sequenced in a study of T cell changes during pregnancy in multiple sclerosis. Measured with immunoSEQ multiplex PCR; TCRdb has only the in-frame clones, and not every one. This repertoire shows around 50,000 clones, around 93% found once; its top ten account for around 4%. Specimen: CD8+ T cells from peripheral blood mononuclear cells, collected in the second trimester of pregnancy. These receptors all stem from a female donor with multiple sclerosis, enrolled in a pregnancy study.

The chain's CDR3 is CASSFWDRSNEQYF. In DNA, the CDR3 is TGTGCCAGCAGTTTTTGGGACAGGAGTAACGAGCAGTACTTC. This chain joins TRBV27 and TRBJ2-7; 8 bases match TRBD1. Per the germline V gene, CDR1 is MNHEY and CDR2 is SMNVEV (reference sequence). The trim removed 3 bases at V and 5 bases at J, leaving 6 bases unmatched. The CDR3 totals 14 residues.

V is TRBV2 and J is TRBJ1-6; weak D call: TRBD1 (6 bases). The CDR3 covers 10 residues. Germline CDR1 is SNHLY and CDR2 is FYNNEI. Trimming pared 6 bases from V and 14 bases from J, leaving 8 bases between. CDR3 in amino acids: CASRGATLHF. In DNA, the CDR3 is TGTGCCAGCAGGGGGGCGACCCTCCACTTT.